What follows is one T cell receptor (beta chain) and its context. Its antigen remains unknown. These data are taken from a study of T cell repertoires in cytomegalovirus infection. Whole-study context: The public TCR beta signatures pointed to both CMV infection and matching HLA type.

Looked up from germline, CDR1 is DFQATT and CDR2 is SNEGSKA (reference sequence). V gave up 6 bases and J gave up 2 bases; unmatched junction bases: 8. The CDR3 covers 15 residues. Study results and limitations: The response measured ex vivo was dominated by TCR beta clonotypes (HLA-C-restricted and CMV-specific).

TCRdb reanalysed the reads using MiXCR and keeps one entry per CDR3 protein. The repertoire consists of some 700,000 distinct CDR3 sequences, with 35% occurring once and the leading ten covering roughly 2.8%. This receptor was obtained from a human donor in good health (CMV status not recorded). Some clones in this sample may be carry-over from other donors' samples. Material for sequencing was PBMCs. This chain connects TRBV20-1 to TRBJ2-3; 10 bases match TRBD2. The CDR3 DNA reads as TGCAGTGCGAGCACACTAGCGGGAAACACAGATACGCAGTATTTT. This sequence encodes CSASTLAGNTDTQYF.